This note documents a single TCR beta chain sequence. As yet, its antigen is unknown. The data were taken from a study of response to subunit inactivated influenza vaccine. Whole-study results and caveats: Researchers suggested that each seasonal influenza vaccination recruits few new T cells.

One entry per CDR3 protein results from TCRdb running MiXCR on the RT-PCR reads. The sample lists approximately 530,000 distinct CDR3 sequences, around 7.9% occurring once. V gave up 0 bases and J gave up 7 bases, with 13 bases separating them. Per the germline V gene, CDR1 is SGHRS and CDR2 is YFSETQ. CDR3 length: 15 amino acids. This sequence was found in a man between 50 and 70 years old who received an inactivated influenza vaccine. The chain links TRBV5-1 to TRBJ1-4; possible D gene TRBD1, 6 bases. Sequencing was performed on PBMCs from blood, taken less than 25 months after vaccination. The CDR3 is CASSLDGQRSEKLFF. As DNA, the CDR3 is TGCGCCAGCAGCTTGGACGGACAGAGGAGTGAAAAACTGTTTTTT.